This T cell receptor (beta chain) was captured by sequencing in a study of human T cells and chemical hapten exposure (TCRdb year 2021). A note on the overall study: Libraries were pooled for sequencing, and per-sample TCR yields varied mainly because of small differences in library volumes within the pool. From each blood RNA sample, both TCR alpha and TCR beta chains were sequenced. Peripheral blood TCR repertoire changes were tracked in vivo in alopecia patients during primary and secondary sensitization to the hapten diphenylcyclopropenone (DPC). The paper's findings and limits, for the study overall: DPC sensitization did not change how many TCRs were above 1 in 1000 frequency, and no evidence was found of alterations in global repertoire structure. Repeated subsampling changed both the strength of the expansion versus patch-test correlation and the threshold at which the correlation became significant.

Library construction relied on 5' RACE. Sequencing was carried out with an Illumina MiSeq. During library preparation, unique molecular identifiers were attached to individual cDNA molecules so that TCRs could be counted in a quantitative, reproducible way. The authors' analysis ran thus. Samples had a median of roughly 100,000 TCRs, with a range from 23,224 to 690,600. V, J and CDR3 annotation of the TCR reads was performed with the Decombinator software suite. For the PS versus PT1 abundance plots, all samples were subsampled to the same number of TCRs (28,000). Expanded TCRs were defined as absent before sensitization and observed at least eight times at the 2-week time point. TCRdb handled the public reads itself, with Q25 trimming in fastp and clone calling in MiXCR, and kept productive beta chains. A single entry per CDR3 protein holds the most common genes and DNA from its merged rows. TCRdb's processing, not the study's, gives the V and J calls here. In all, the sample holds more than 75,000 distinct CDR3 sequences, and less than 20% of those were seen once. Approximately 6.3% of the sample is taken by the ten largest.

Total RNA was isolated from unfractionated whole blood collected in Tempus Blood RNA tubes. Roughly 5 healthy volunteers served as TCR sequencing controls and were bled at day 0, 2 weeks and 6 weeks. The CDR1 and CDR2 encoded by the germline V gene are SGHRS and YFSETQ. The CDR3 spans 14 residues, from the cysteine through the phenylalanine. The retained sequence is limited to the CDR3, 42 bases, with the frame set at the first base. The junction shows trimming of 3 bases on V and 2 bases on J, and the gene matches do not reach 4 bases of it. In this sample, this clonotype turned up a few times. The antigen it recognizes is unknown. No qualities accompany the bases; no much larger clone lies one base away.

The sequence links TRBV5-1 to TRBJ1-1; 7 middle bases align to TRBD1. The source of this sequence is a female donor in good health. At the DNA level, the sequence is TGCGCCAGCAGCTCAGGACAGGCTAACACTGAAGCTTTCTTT. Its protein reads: CASSSGQANTEAFF.